This is a list of T cell receptor beta chains from one sample in a study of cytomegalovirus exposure and HLA in healthy donors. Generated by immunoSEQ multiplex PCR, the TCRdb table keeps only in-frame clones and is missing some. The repertoire consists of about 210,000 clones, with 70% to 90% occurring once and the leading ten covering roughly 0.24%. Sequencing used PBMCs. The origin of the receptors is a girl aged 2 to 10 in good health and CMV-seronegative. The CDR3 runs from the conserved cysteine through the conserved F or W. The order of the fields is clone size, J gene, V gene, D gene, CDR3 DNA, CDR3 protein. A D gene is named only where the DNA matches it firmly. Expanded clones are given a class, and other clones once, few, many or no size at all.

>-|TRBJ2-7|TRBV29-1|TRBD2
TGCAGCGCAGGGACTAGCGGAAAGTTCGAGCAGTACTTC
CSAGTSGKFEQYF
>-|TRBJ2-4|TRBV5-4|TRBD1
TGTGCCAGCAGCACCTCGGGGCAGGGGGCTGAAAACATTCAGTACTTC
CASSTSGQGAENIQYF
>-|TRBJ2-7|TRBV7-9|TRBD2
TGTGCCAGCAGCTTAGAGCGCGGGAGCTCCTACGAGCAGTACTTC
CASSLERGSSYEQYF
>-|TRBJ2-5|TRBV7-8|-
TGTGCCAGCGGAGCGACGCAACATTTCCAAGAGACCCAGTACTTC
CASGATQHFQETQYF
>once|TRBJ2-5|TRBV2|TRBD2
TGTGCCAGCGACCTGGGACTAGCGGGGGGAGGGGTGACCCAGTACTTC
CASDLGLAGGGVTQYF
>-|TRBJ2-7|TRBV4-1|-
TGCGCCAGCAGCCAAGACTCGTGGCCGTCCTCCTACGAGCAGTACTTC
CASSQDSWPSSYEQYF
>-|TRBJ1-6|TRBV10-3|-
TGTGCCATCAGTGAACGGGGGGACTTATCGAGCTCCTATAATTCACCCCTCCACTTC
CAISERGDLSSSYNSPLHF
>-|TRBJ2-3|TRBV5-1|TRBD2
TGCGCCAGCAGACCGGGACTAGCGGGAGTCGATACGCAGTATTTT
CASRPGLAGVDTQYF
>-|TRBJ2-1|TRBV6-1|TRBD2
TGTGCCAGCGGACTAGCGATAACATCTTACAATGAGCAGTTCTTC
CASGLAITSYNEQFF
>once|TRBJ1-2|TRBV6-1|-
TGTGCCAGCAGTGAGGGGGCAGGGAGGGGGGGTGGCTACACCTTC
CASSEGAGRGGGYTF
>-|TRBJ1-4|TRBV5-4|TRBD1
TGTGCCAGCAGCTTGGATCCCTTGACAGGGAAGGAAAAACTGTTTTTT
CASSLDPLTGKEKLFF
>-|TRBJ2-5|TRBV6-1|TRBD1
TGTGCCAGCAGTGTGGACAGGGGGCGGGAGGTCCTGTACTTC
CASSVDRGREVLYF
>-|TRBJ2-5|TRBV5-1|-
TGCGCCAGCAGCTTGTACGGTGAAGAGACCCAGTACTTC
CASSLYGEETQYF
>-|TRBJ2-1|TRBV7-8|-
TGTGCCAGCAGCTTATCTGGCGGCCGTGAGCAGTTCTTC
CASSLSGGREQFF
>-|TRBJ2-3|TRBV6-5|-
TGTGCCAGCAGTTACAGCTCCGGCGACTTCACAGATACGCAGTATTTT
CASSYSSGDFTDTQYF
>few|TRBJ1-5|TRBV21-1|-
TGTGCCAGCAGCAAAGTAAACGAAACGGACAAGTACCGCAATCAGCCCCAGCATTTT
CASSKVNETDKYRNQPQHF
>-|TRBJ2-7|TRBV19|TRBD2
TGTGCCAGTAGTATCTCGACTAGCGGGAGTTCCTACGAGCAGTACTTC
CASSISTSGSSYEQYF
>-|TRBJ1-2|TRBV9|TRBD1
TGTGCCAGTGGGGGACAGTCCTATGGCTACACCTTC
CASGGQSYGYTF
>-|TRBJ1-4|TRBV7-8|-
TGTGCCAGCAGCCCAGGGGCGTATAATGAAAAACTGTTTTTT
CASSPGAYNEKLFF
>-|TRBJ2-1|TRBV4-1|-
TGCGCCAGCAGCCAAAGGGGATATGAGCAGTTCTTC
CASSQRGYEQFF
>few|TRBJ2-7|TRBV29-1|-
TGCAGCTATGCGACAGATTCCTACGAGCAGTACTTC
CSYATDSYEQYF
>few|TRBJ2-7|TRBV12-5|TRBD1
TGTGCTAGTGGTCTGAAACCGGGACAGGGTTCCTACGAGCAGTACTTC
CASGLKPGQGSYEQYF
>-|TRBJ1-1|TRBV18|-
TGTGCCAGCTCACCACAATACAGCAGGAACACTGAAGCTTTCTTT
CASSPQYSRNTEAFF
>once|TRBJ2-7|TRBV27|TRBD1
TGTGCCAGCAGTGCGGGACAGGGGGCCTACGAGCAGTACTTC
CASSAGQGAYEQYF
>once|TRBJ1-2|TRBV27|TRBD1
TGTGCCAGCAGTCCTAGACAGGGAGTATCCTATGGCTACACCTTC
CASSPRQGVSYGYTF
>-|TRBJ2-2|TRBV7-9|-
TGTGCCAGCAGCTGGGACTTATCGAACACCGGGGAGCTGTTTTTT
CASSWDLSNTGELFF
>-|TRBJ2-7|TRBV7-9|-
TGTGCCAGCAGCTCCCAGGGGGGCCCCCTTTGGGAGCAGTACTTC
CASSSQGGPLWEQYF
>-|TRBJ2-1|TRBV11-2|TRBD2
TGTGCCAGCAGCTTGGGGACTAACGAGCAGTTCTTC
CASSLGTNEQFF
>-|TRBJ1-2|TRBV2|TRBD1
TGTGCCAGCAGTAGGGACAGAGCTAACTATGGCTACACCTTC
CASSRDRANYGYTF
>-|TRBJ2-1|TRBV29-1|TRBD1
TGCAGCGTAGACCAGGGGGCTTACAATGAGCAGTTCTTC
CSVDQGAYNEQFF
>-|TRBJ2-1|TRBV7-9|TRBD2
TGTGCCAGCAGCTTAGAAGCGGGAGGGTACAATGAGCAGTTCTTC
CASSLEAGGYNEQFF
>-|TRBJ2-2|TRBV2|-
TGTGCCAGCAGGCTCACAGGGACCGGGGAGCTGTTTTTT
CASRLTGTGELFF
>-|TRBJ2-5|TRBV19|-
TGTGCCAGTAGACTTGTCCAAGAGACCCAGTACTTC
CASRLVQETQYF
>-|TRBJ2-3|TRBV13|-
TGTGCCAGCAGCCATCGGACAGATACGCAGTATTTT
CASSHRTDTQYF
>few|TRBJ2-3|TRBV15|-
TGTGCCACCAGCAGAGGGACGGGGGTCAGTTTCACAGATACGCAGTATTTT
CATSRGTGVSFTDTQYF
>few|TRBJ1-5|TRBV7-8|-
TGTGCCAGCAGCTTAGGGAGCTATAATAGCAATCAGCCCCAGCATTTT
CASSLGSYNSNQPQHF
>-|TRBJ2-5|TRBV14|-
TGTGCCAGCAGCCAAAATCTAGGTGTCGGAGAGACCCAGTACTTC
CASSQNLGVGETQYF
>-|TRBJ1-1|TRBV2|-
TGTGCCAGCAGTGTGTATTCGAACACTGAAGCTTTCTTT
CASSVYSNTEAFF
>-|TRBJ2-1|TRBV2|-
TGTGCCAGCAGTCGGGACTTCTACAATGAGCAGTTCTTC
CASSRDFYNEQFF
>-|TRBJ1-4|TRBV27|TRBD1
TGTGCCAGCGGACAGGGGGCCTTTAAGGAAAAACTGTTTTTT
CASGQGAFKEKLFF
>-|TRBJ2-1|TRBV25-1|-
TGTGCCAGCAGTGAATATGGCGGATCTTACAATGAGCAGTTCTTC
CASSEYGGSYNEQFF
>-|TRBJ1-5|TRBV11-2|TRBD1
TGTGCCAGCAGCTCAGGGGGCAGGGGCAATCAGCCCCAGCATTTT
CASSSGGRGNQPQHF
>-|TRBJ1-2|TRBV5-1|-
TGCGCCAGCATGGAGGGTTCCAACTATGGCTACACCTTC
CASMEGSNYGYTF
>-|TRBJ2-3|TRBV6-5|-
TGTGCCAGCGGGGGCGGACCCCTCACAGATACGCAGTATTTT
CASGGGPLTDTQYF
>once|TRBJ1-2|TRBV10-3|TRBD1
TGTGCCATCAGGGGGGACAGGAGGGTGGTTGGCTACACCTTC
CAIRGDRRVVGYTF
>-|TRBJ2-3|TRBV5-4|TRBD1
TGTGCCAGCAGCTTGCTCAACAGGGGCCCAACAGATACGCAGTATTTT
CASSLLNRGPTDTQYF
>few|TRBJ1-2|TRBV14|TRBD1
TGTGCCAGCAGCCTCAACAGGGGCCCTTATGGCTACACCTTC
CASSLNRGPYGYTF
>-|TRBJ2-7|TRBV7-9|TRBD2
TGTGCCAGCAGCTTGGCCCAGGGACTAGTGTCCTACGAGCAGTACTTC
CASSLAQGLVSYEQYF
>-|TRBJ2-7|TRBV21-1|-
TGTGCCAGCAGCTCTTCGACAGGGACCTCCTACGAGCAGTACTTC
CASSSSTGTSYEQYF
>-|TRBJ2-3|TRBV6-5|-
TGTGCCAGCACGTCTACAGATACGCAGTATTTT
CASTSTDTQYF
>-|TRBJ1-4|TRBV5-1|TRBD1
TGCGCCAGCAGCAGGGACAGTTTCGGGACCGGGGAAAAACTGTTTTTT
CASSRDSFGTGEKLFF
>once|TRBJ1-5|TRBV6-5|-
TGTGCCAGCAGTTCCTCATCGGGGGGATTAGGTCAGCCCCAGCATTTT
CASSSSSGGLGQPQHF
>-|TRBJ2-3|TRBV9|TRBD1
TGTGCCAGCAGCGTTCTAATCTCGGGACAGGGTGGCACAGATACGCAGTATTTT
CASSVLISGQGGTDTQYF
>-|TRBJ2-3|TRBV27|TRBD2
TGTGCCAGCAGTCCGGGACTAGCGGGGGGTCGTGGTACGCAGTATTTT
CASSPGLAGGRGTQYF
>-|TRBJ2-1|TRBV7-6|-
TGTGCCAGCAGCCTTAAGGGGAATGAGCAGTTCTTC
CASSLKGNEQFF